Following are 12 T cell receptor beta chains from one sample sequenced in a study of preoperative IRX-2 immunotherapy in early breast cancer. Regarding treatment: preoperative locoregional IRX-2 cytokine immunotherapy. Method: immunoSEQ multiplex PCR; TCRdb's copy keeps in-frame clones and lacks some. In the table there are just over 25,000 clones, approximately 80% of which are singletons. This specimen was lymph node tissue, taken after IRX-2 immunotherapy. These receptors were taken from a human donor with breast cancer.

This clone occurred a few times. The V call is TRBV19, the J call TRBJ1-3, with D uncertain. Trimming took off 7 bases at V and 0 bases at J, with 7 bases between the two ends. The CDR3 extends over 13 amino acids. Germline V gene sequence: CDR1 LNHDA, CDR2 SQIVND (reference sequence). CDR3 region: CASIRSSGNTIYF. DNA of the CDR3: TGTGCCAGTATCCGTAGCTCTGGAAACACCATATATTTT.

The CDR3 loop is CASTDRTGALETQYF. CDR3 coding DNA: TGTGCCAGTACCGATCGGACAGGGGCCCTAGAGACCCAGTACTTC. The rearrangement uses TRBV19 and TRBJ2-5, with 9 bases matching TRBD1. The CDR3 runs to 15 residues. Germline loops: CDR1 LNHDA, CDR2 SQIVND (reference sequence). The V and J ends lost 7 bases and 4 bases, in that order; junction bases with no gene match: 10. The entire variable domain, with the rest obtained from reference TRBV19 and TRBJ2-5, is as follows: DGGITQSPKYLFRKEGQNVTLSCEQNLNHDAMYWYRQDPGQGLRLIYYSQIVNDFQKGDIAEGYSVSREKKESFPLTVTSAQKNPTAFYLCASTDRTGALETQYFGPGTRLLVL.

The V gene is TRBV14, the J gene TRBJ2-7; 11 positions match TRBD1. J gave up 2 bases and V 2 bases, and 2 bases lay outside the gene matches. Per germline, CDR1 SGHDN and CDR2 FVKESK. The CDR3 has 15 amino acids. DNA of the CDR3: TGTGCCAGCAGCCAACCGGGACAGGGGGCCTACGAGCAGTACTTC. Amino acid sequence: CASSQPGQGAYEQYF.

The rearrangement uses TRBV29-1 and TRBJ1-2, with D maybe TRBD1 (5 bases). V was cut by 5 bases and J by 3 bases, with 10 bases left in between. The CDR3 extends over 12 amino acids. Germline CDR1 and CDR2: SQVTM and ANQGSEA. The CDR3, as DNA: TGCAGCGTTTTGGACAACGACTATGGCTACACCTTC. It codes for CSVLDNDYGYTF.

V gene TRBV5-1 combines with J gene TRBJ1-1, with a possible D match to TRBD1 (5 bases). Germline V lookup: CDR1 SGHRS, CDR2 YFSETQ. V was cut by 0 bases and J by 13 bases, with 19 bases left in between. CDR3 length equals 14 residues. This CDR3 reads CASSLGGGSQASFF. CDR3 in DNA: TGCGCCAGCAGCTTGGGGGGCGGTTCGCAGGCGAGTTTCTTT.

This chain joins TRBV29-1 and TRBJ1-2, with 10 bases fitting TRBD1. CDR1 is SQVTM, CDR2 ANQGSEA, per germline. The trim removed 0 bases at V and 6 bases at J, leaving 13 bases unmatched. This CDR3 is 17 amino acids long. CDR3 amino acids: CSVEDESGTGEYDGYTF. The CDR3 DNA sequence: TGCAGCGTTGAAGATGAATCGGGGACAGGGGAATACGATGGCTACACCTTC.

In its sample, this clone was seen once. CDR3 sequence: CASSLGGSSVGNTIYF. Here the CDR3 DNA reads TGCGCCAGCAGCTTGGGTGGTTCCAGTGTTGGAAACACCATATATTTT. This chain joins TRBV5-1 and TRBJ1-3; D remains unclear. V was cut by 0 bases and J by 3 bases, with 13 bases left in between. This CDR3 region has 16 residues. Germline V gene data show CDR1 as SGHRS and CDR2 as YFSETQ.

The rearrangement uses TRBV2 and TRBJ1-3, with D tentatively TRBD1 (6 bases). The V end lost 6 bases, the J end lost 1 base, and 13 bases lay between the germline ends. The CDR3 spans 15 residues. Germline CDR1 SNHLY, CDR2 FYNNEI. CDR3 in amino acids: CASRQGLGSGNTIYF. Written as DNA, the CDR3 is TGTGCCAGCAGGCAGGGGCTCGGTTCTGGAAACACCATATATTTT. The full variable domain, rest sourced from reference TRBV2 and TRBJ1-3, is EPEVTQTPSHQVTQMGQEVILRCVPISNHLYFYWYRQILGQKVEFLVSFYNNEISEKSEIFDDQFSVERPDGSNFTLKIRSTKLEDSAMYFCASRQGLGSGNTIYFGEGSWLTVV.

J is TRBJ1-6 and V is TRBV28; 7 positions match TRBD1. CDR3 length: 18 residues. The V and J ends lost 3 bases and 8 bases, in that order; junction bases with no gene match: 16. CDR1 MDHEN and CDR2 SYDVKM come from the germline V gene. The CDR3 reads CASSFPLLRQGMDSPLHF. Here the CDR3 DNA reads TGTGCCAGCAGTTTCCCCCTTTTGAGACAGGGAATGGATTCACCCCTCCACTTT.

The gene calls are TRBV19 and TRBJ2-1; no clear D gene. The CDR3 covers 12 residues. In germline, CDR1 is LNHDA, CDR2 SQIVND (reference sequence). Trimming removed 5 bases at V and 5 bases at J, with 7 bases between. CDR3 protein: CASSVQNNEQFF. DNA for the CDR3: TGTGCCAGTAGTGTACAGAACAATGAGCAGTTCTTC.

The chain carries TRBV5-1 and TRBJ1-4; D is unresolved. V lost 0 bases, J lost 5 bases, and 14 bases lay in between. CDR1 SGHRS and CDR2 YFSETQ come from the germline V gene. This CDR3 is 16 amino acids long. CDR3 loop: CASSLAGRTYNEKLFF. The CDR3 nucleotides are TGCGCCAGCAGCTTGGCAGGACGGACCTACAATGAAAAACTGTTTTTT.

The chain recombines TRBV19 with TRBJ1-5; D remains unclear. Germline loops: CDR1 LNHDA, CDR2 SQIVND (reference sequence). V gave up 3 bases and J gave up 3 bases, with 15 bases separating them. The CDR3 covers 16 residues. The CDR3 region has the DNA TGTGCCAGTAGTATTTCCGACGGTAACTTCAATCAGCCCCAGCATTTT. It encodes CASSISDGNFNQPQHF.